A single sample gave rise to the 3 T cell receptor beta chains below, sequenced in a study of cytomegalovirus exposure and HLA in healthy donors. The PCR contained 60 Vbeta and 13 Jbeta primers. Sequencing used immunoSEQ multiplex PCR; TCRdb keeps in-frame clones, though not all of them. The sample has some 120,000 clones; 70% to 80% are singletons. Material: PBMCs. The receptor source for this set is a woman under 30 in good health and CMV-seronegative.

The chain couples TRBV6-5 to TRBJ2-1, with 7 bases identical to TRBD1. The CDR3 extends over 14 amino acids. V shed 5 bases and J 3 bases; nucleotides not matched to a gene: 4. Germline CDR1 reads MNHEY; CDR2 reads SVGAGI. The CDR3 spells CASSPGQFYNEQFF. The CDR3 coding sequence is TGTGCCAGCAGTCCGGGACAGTTCTACAATGAGCAGTTCTTC.

The chain has TRBV6-5 and TRBJ1-2; D is uncertain. Germline V gene lookup returns CDR1 MNHEY and CDR2 SVGAGI. V lost 2 bases, J lost 4 bases, and 11 bases lay in between. The CDR3 runs 14 residues. CDR3 nucleotide sequence: TGTGCCAGCAGTTACCGCCGAGTTGGCTATGGCTACACCTTC. Residues: CASSYRRVGYGYTF.

This clone was observed once. This chain connects TRBV2 to TRBJ2-5, with TRBD2 as a possible D gene (5 bases). V lost 6 bases to trimming and J lost 7 bases, with 15 bases between them. Looked up from germline, CDR1 is SNHLY and CDR2 is FYNNEI. The CDR3 is 13 amino acids. The CDR3 bases are TGTGCCAGCAGCTCGGCTGCCGGAGGGACCCAGTACTTC. Amino acids: CASSSAAGGTQYF. Looking up the rest from reference TRBV2 and TRBJ2-5 gives the full variable domain: EPEVTQTPSHQVTQMGQEVILRCVPISNHLYFYWYRQILGQKVEFLVSFYNNEISEKSEIFDDQFSVERPDGSNFTLKIRSTKLEDSAMYFCASSSAAGGTQYFGPGTRLLVL.